This T cell receptor beta chain was identified during a study of beta chain features in type 1 diabetes. Isolated RNA was reverse transcribed in full, so expressed TCRB transcripts were sequenced. Data came from immunoSEQ multiplex PCR; TCRdb stores just in-frame clones and leaves some out. The sample yields hundreds of thousands of clones, approximately 31% seen once. With respect to this clone: The antigen is not known.

Per donor, one heparinised blood draw averaged approximately 120 mL. Study findings and constraints: cDNA sequencing could over-represent cells with high TCR expression. Any HLA-type effect on TCRB rearrangement remained unresolved here. Naive, central memory and Treg TCRB repertoires appeared more alike in patients than in healthy donors.

Material: naive CD4+ T cells from blood. This TCR derives from a man aged 18 to 29 in good health.

In DNA form, the CDR3 reads TGTGCCAGCAGGTTGGCGGTCAGCTCCTACGAGCAGTACTTC. This gives the protein CASRLAVSSYEQYF. The rearrangement uses TRBV6-5 and TRBJ2-7; D call uncertain. The CDR3 is 14 amino acids. Trimming removed 6 bases at V and 0 bases at J, with 12 bases between. Germline-derived CDR1 and CDR2 are MNHEY and SVGAGI.